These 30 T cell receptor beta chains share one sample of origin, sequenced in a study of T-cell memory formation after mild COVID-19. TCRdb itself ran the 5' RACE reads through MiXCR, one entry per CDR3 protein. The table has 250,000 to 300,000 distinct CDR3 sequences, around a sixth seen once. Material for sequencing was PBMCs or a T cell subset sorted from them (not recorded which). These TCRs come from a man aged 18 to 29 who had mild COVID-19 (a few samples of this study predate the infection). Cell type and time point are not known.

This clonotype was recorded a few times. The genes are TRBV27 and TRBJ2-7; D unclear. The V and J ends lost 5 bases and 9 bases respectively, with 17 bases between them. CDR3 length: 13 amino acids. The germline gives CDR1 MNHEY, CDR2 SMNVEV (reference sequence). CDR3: CASSPPGYGGQYF. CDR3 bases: TGTGCCAGCAGTCCCCCCGGCTACGGCGGGCAGTACTTC.

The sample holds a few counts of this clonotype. The CDR3: CASSSFGNQPQHF. The CDR3 nucleotides are TGTGCCAGCTCCTCTTTTGGCAATCAGCCCCAGCATTTT. The V and J genes are TRBV12-3 or TRBV12-4 and TRBJ1-5; D not certain. Trimming stripped 8 bases from V and 2 bases from J, with 10 bases between. CDR3 size: 13 residues.

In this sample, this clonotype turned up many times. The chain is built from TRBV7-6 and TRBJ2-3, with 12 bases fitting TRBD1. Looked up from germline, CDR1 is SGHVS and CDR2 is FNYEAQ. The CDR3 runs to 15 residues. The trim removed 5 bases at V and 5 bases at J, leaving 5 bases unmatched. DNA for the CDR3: TGTGCCAGCAGCGAGGGACAGGGGGCAAAAGATACGCAGTATTTT. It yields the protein CASSEGQGAKDTQYF.

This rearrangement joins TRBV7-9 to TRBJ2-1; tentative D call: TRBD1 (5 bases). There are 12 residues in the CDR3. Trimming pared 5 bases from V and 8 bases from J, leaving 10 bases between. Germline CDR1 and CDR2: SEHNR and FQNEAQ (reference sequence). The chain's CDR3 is CASSRTRDEQFF. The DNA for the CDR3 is TGTGCCAGCAGCAGAACCAGGGATGAGCAGTTCTTC. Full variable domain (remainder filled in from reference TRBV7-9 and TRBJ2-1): DTGVSQNPRHKITKRGQNVTFRCDPISEHNRLYWYRQTLGQGPEFLTYFQNEAQLEKSRLLSDRFSAERPKGSFSTLEIQRTEQGDSAMYLCASSRTRDEQFFGPGTRLTVL.

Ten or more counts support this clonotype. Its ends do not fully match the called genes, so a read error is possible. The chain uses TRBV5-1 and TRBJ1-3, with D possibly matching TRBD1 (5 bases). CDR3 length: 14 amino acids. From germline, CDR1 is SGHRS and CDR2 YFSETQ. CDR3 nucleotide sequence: TGTGCCAGCAGTTTAGAGGGGAGCGGAAACACCATATATTTT. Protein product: CASSLEGSGNTIYF.

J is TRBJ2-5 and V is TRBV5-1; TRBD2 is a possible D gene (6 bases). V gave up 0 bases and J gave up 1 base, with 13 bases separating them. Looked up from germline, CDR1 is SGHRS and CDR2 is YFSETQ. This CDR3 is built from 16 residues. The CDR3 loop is CASSLVGTYLQETQYF. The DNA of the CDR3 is TGCGCCAGCAGCTTGGTTGGGACTTACCTCCAAGAGACCCAGTACTTC.

This CDR3 reads CSVEGGPDRWETQYF. The CDR3 DNA reads as TGCAGCGTTGAGGGCGGACCGGACCGCTGGGAGACCCAGTACTTC. The chain joins TRBV29-1 to TRBJ2-5; D remains unclear. CDR1 and CDR2 (germline): SQVTM, ANQGSEA. V dropped 3 bases and J dropped 5 bases, with 19 bases sitting between them. The CDR3 consists of 15 residues.

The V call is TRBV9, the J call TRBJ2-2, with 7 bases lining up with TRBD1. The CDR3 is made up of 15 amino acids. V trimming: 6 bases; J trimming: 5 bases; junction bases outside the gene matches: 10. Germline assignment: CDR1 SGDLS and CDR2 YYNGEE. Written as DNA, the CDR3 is TGTGCCAGCAATAGAGGGGGCAGTAGAACCGGGGAGCTGTTTTTT. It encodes CASNRGGSRTGELFF.

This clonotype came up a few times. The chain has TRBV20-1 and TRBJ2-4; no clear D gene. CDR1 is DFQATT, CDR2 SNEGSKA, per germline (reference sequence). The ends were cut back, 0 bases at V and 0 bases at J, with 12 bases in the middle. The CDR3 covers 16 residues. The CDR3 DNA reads TGCAGTGCTAGAGAAGTGCGAAGGATAGCCAAAAACATTCAGTACTTC. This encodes CSAREVRRIAKNIQYF.

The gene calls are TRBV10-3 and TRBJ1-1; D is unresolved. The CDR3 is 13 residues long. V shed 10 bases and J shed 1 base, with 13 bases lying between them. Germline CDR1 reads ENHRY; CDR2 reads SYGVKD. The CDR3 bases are TGTGCCACCACTTGGAGCCGGAACACTGAAGCTTTCTTT. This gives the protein CATTWSRNTEAFF.

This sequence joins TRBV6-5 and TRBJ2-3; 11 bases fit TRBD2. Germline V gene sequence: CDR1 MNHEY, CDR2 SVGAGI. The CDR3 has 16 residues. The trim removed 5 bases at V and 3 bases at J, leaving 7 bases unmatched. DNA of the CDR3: TGTGCCAGCAGTAGAAGTAGCGGGGGGGAGACAGATACGCAGTATTTT. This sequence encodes CASSRSSGGETDTQYF.

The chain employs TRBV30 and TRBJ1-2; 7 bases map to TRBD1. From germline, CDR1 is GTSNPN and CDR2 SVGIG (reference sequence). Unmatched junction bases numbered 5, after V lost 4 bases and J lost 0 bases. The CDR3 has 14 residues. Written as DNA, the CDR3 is TGTGCCTGGACAGAGGGGGCAACTAACTATGGCTACACCTTC. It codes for CAWTEGATNYGYTF.

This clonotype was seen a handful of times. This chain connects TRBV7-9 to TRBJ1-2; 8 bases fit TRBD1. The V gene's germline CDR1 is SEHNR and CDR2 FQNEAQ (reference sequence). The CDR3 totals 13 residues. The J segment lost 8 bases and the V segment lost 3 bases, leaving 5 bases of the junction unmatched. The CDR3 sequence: CASSFQGAEGYTF. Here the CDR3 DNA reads TGTGCCAGCAGCTTCCAGGGGGCGGAGGGCTACACCTTC. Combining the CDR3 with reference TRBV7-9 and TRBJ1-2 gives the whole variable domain DTGVSQNPRHKITKRGQNVTFRCDPISEHNRLYWYRQTLGQGPEFLTYFQNEAQLEKSRLLSDRFSAERPKGSFSTLEIQRTEQGDSAMYLCASSFQGAEGYTFGSGTRLTVV.

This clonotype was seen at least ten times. The CDR3 DNA sequence: TGTGCCAGCAGCCCCAGGCCCTTTTCCGGCAGGACATACACCATATATTTT. This translates into CASSPRPFSGRTYTIYF. The chain couples TRBV7-6 to TRBJ1-3; possible D gene TRBD1, 5 bases. V lost 5 bases and J lost 8, with 25 bases in between. Per the germline V gene, CDR1 is SGHVS and CDR2 is FNYEAQ. CDR3 size: 17 residues.

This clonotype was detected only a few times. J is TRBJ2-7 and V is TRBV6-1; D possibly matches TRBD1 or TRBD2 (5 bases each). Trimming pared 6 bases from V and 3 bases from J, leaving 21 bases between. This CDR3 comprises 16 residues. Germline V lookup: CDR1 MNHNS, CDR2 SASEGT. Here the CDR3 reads CASRPLVWDRNYEQYF. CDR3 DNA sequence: TGTGCCAGCAGACCACTAGTATGGGACCGTAACTACGAGCAGTACTTC.

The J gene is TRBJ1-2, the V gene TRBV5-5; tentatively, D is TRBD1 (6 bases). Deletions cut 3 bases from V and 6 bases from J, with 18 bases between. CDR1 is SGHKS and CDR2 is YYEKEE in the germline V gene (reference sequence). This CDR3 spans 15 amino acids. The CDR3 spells CASSSRFSGADGYTF. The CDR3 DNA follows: TGTGCCAGCAGCTCCCGTTTTTCGGGGGCGGATGGCTACACCTTC.

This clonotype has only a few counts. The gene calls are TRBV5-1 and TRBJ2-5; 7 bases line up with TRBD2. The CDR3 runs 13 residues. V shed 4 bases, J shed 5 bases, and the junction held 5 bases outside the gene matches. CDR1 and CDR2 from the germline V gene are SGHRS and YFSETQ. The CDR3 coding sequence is TGCGCCAGCAGCCCCCGGGGGGTGGAGACCCAGTACTTC. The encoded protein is CASSPRGVETQYF.

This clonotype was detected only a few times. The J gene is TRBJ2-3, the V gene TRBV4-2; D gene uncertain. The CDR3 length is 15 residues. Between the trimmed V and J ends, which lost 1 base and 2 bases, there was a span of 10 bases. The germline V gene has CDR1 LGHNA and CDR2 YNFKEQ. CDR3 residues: CASSQVASVTDTQYF. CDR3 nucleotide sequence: TGTGCCAGCAGCCAAGTCGCGTCCGTCACAGATACGCAGTATTTT.

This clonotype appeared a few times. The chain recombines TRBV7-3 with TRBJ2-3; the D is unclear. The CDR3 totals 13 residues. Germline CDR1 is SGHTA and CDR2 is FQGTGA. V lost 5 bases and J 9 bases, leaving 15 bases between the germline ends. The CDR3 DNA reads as TGTGCCAGCAGCGCCGTCGAGGAGCAGACGCAGTATTTT. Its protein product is CASSAVEEQTQYF.

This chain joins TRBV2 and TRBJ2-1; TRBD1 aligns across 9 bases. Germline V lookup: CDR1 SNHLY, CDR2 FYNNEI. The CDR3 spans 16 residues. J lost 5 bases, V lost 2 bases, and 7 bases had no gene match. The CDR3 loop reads CASSELWGTGNNEQFF. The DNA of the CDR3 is TGTGCCAGCAGTGAATTGTGGGGGACAGGGAACAATGAGCAGTTCTTC.

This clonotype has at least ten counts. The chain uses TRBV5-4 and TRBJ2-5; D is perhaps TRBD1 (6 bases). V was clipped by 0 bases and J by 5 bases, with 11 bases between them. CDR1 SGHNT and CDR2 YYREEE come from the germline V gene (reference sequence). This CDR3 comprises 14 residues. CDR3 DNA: TGTGCCAGCAGCTTGGATCAGGGGACGGAGACCCAGTACTTC. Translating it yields CASSLDQGTETQYF.

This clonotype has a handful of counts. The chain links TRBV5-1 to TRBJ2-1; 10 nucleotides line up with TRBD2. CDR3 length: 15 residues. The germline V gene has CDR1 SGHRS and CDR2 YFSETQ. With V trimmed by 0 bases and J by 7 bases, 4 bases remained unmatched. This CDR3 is CASSLALAGTNEQFF. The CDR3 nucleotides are TGCGCCAGCAGCTTGGCACTAGCGGGGACTAATGAGCAGTTCTTC.

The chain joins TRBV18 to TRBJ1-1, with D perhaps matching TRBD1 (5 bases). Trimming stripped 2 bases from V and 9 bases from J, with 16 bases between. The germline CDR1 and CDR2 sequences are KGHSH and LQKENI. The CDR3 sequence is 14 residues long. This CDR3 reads CASSPSSRVRQAFF. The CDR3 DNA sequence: TGTGCCAGCTCACCAAGTTCCAGGGTTCGTCAAGCTTTCTTT.

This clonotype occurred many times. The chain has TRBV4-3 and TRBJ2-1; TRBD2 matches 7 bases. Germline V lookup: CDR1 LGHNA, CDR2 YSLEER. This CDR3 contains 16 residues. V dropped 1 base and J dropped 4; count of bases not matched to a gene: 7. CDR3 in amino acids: CASSQVGASGYNEQFF. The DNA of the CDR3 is TGCGCCAGCAGCCAAGTCGGGGCTAGCGGATACAATGAGCAGTTCTTC.

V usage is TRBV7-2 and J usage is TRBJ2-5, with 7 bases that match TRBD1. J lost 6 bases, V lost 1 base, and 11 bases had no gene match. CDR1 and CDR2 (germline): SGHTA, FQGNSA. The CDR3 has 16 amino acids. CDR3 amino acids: CASSLEGTVEGKTQYF. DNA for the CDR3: TGTGCCAGCAGCTTAGAGGGGACAGTCGAGGGGAAGACCCAGTACTTC.

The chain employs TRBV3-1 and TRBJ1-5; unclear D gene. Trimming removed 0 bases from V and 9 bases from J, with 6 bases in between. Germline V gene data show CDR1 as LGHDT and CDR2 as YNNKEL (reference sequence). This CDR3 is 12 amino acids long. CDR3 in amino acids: CASSQESGPQHF. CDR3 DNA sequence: TGTGCCAGCAGCCAAGAATCGGGGCCCCAGCATTTT.

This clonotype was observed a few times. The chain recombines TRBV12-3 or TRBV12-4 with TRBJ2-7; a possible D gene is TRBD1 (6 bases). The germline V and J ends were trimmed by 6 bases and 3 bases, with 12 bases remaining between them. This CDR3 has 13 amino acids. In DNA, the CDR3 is TGTGCCAGCAGATCGACAGGACACTACGAGCAGTACTTC. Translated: CASRSTGHYEQYF.

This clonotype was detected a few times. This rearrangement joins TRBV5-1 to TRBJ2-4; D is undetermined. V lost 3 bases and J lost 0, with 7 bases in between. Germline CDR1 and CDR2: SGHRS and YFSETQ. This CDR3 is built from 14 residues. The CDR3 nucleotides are TGCGCCAGCAGCTCAACGGTAGCCAAAAACATTCAGTACTTC. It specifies CASSSTVAKNIQYF.

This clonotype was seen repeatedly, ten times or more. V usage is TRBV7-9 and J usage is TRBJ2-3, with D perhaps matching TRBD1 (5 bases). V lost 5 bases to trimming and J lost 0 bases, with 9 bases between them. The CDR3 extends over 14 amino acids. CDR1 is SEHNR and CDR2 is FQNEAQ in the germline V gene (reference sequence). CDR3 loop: CASSRQFSTDTQYF. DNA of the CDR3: TGTGCCAGCAGCCGACAGTTTAGCACAGATACGCAGTATTTT.

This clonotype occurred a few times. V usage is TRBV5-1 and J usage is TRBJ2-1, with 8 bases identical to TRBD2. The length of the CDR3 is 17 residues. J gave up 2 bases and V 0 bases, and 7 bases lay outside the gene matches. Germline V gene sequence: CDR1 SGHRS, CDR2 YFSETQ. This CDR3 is CASSLAFGRGAYNEQFF. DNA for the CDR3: TGCGCCAGCAGCTTGGCCTTCGGGCGGGGGGCCTACAATGAGCAGTTCTTC.